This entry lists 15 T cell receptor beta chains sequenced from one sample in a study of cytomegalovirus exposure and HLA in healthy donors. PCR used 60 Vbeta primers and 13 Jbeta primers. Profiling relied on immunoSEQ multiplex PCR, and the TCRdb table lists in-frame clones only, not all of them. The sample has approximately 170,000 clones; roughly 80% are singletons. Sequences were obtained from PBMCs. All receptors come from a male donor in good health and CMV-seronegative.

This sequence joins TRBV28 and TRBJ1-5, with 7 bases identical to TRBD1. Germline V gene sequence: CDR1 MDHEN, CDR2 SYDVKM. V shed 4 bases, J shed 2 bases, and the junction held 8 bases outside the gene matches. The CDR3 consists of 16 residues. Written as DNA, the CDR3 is TGTGCCAGCAGTTCCCTGACAGGGAACGGCAATCAGCCCCAGCATTTT. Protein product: CASSSLTGNGNQPQHF.

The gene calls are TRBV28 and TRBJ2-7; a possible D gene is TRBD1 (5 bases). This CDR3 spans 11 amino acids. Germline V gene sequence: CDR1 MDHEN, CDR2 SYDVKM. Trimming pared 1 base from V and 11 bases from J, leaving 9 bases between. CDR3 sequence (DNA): TGTGCCAGCAGTTTATCAGGGTGGGAGTACTTC. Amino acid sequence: CASSLSGWEYF.

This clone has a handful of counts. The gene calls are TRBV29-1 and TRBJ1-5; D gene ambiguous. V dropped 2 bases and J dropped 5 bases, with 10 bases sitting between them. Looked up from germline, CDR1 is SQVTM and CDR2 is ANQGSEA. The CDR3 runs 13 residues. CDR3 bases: TGCAGCGTTGAATACGGTCCCGATCAGCCCCAGCATTTT. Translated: CSVEYGPDQPQHF.

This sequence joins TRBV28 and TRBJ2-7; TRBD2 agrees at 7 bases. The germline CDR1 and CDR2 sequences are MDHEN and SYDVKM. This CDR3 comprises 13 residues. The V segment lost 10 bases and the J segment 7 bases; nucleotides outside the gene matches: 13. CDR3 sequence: CATKRGNLGEQYF. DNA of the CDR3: TGTGCCACCAAGCGGGGAAACTTGGGGGAGCAGTACTTC.

CDR3 bases: TGTGCCAGCAGCTTAAACCCCCCCGGAACAGGGGGACCGGATACGCAGTATTTT. Translating gives CASSLNPPGTGGPDTQYF. The gene calls are TRBV7-3 and TRBJ2-3; 8 nucleotides match TRBD1. V lost 1 base and J lost 6; bases outside the gene matches: 15. Germline V gene lookup returns CDR1 SGHTA and CDR2 FQGTGA. This CDR3 contains 18 residues.

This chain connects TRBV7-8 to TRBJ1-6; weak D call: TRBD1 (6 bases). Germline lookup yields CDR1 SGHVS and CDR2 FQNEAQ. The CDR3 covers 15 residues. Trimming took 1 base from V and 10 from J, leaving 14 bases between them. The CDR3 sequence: CASSLEAGVGSPLHF. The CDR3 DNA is TGTGCCAGCAGCTTAGAAGCAGGGGTGGGATCACCCCTCCACTTT.

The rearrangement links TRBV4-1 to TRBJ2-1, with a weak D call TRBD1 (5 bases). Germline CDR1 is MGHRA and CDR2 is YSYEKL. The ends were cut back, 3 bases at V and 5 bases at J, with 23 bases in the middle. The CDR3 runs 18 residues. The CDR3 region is CASSHPPKQDTWDNEQFF. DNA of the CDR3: TGCGCCAGCAGCCATCCGCCAAAACAGGATACCTGGGACAATGAGCAGTTCTTC.

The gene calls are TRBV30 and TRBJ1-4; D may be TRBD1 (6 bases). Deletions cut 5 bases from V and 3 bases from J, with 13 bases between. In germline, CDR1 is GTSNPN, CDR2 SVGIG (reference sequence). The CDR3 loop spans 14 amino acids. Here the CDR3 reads CAWGTGIPNEKLFF. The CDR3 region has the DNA TGTGCCTGGGGAACAGGGATCCCTAATGAAAAACTGTTTTTT.

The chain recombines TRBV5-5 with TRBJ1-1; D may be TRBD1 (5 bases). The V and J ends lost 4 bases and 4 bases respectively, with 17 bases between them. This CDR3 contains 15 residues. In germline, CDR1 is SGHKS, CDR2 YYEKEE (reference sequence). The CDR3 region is CASSPGAGGPTEAFF. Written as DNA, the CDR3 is TGTGCCAGCAGCCCGGGTGCGGGGGGTCCCACTGAAGCTTTCTTT.

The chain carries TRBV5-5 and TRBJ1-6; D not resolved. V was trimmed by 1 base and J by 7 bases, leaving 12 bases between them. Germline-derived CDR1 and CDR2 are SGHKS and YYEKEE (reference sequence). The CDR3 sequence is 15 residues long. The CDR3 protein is CASSLLQEGNSPLHF. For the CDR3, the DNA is TGTGCCAGCAGCTTGTTGCAGGAGGGCAATTCACCCCTCCACTTT.

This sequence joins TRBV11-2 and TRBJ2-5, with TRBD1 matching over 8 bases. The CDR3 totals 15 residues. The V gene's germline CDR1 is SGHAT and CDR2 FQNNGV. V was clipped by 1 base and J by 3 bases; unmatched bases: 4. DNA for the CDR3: TGTGCCAGCAGCTTAGGGAGACAGGGGAAAGAGACCCAGTACTTC. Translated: CASSLGRQGKETQYF.

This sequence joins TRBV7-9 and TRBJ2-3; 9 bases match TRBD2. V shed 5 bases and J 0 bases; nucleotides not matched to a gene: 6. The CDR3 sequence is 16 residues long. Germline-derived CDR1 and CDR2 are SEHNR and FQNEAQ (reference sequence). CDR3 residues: CASSTGTSRSTDTQYF. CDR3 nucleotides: TGTGCCAGCAGCACCGGGACTAGCAGGAGCACAGATACGCAGTATTTT.

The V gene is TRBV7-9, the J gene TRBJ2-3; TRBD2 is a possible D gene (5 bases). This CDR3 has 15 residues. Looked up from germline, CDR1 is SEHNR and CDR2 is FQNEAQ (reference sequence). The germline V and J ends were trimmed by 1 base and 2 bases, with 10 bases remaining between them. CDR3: CASSLELDPTDTQYF. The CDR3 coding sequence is TGTGCCAGCAGCTTAGAACTAGACCCCACAGATACGCAGTATTTT. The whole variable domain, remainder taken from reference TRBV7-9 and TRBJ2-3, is DTGVSQNPRHKITKRGQNVTFRCDPISEHNRLYWYRQTLGQGPEFLTYFQNEAQLEKSRLLSDRFSAERPKGSFSTLEIQRTEQGDSAMYLCASSLELDPTDTQYFGPGTRLTVL.

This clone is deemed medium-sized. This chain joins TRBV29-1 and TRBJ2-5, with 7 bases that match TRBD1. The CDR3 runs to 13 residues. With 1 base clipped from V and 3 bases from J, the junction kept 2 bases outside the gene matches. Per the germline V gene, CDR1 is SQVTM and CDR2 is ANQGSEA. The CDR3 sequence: CSVEGQGEETQYF. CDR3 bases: TGCAGCGTTGAAGGACAGGGAGAAGAGACCCAGTACTTC. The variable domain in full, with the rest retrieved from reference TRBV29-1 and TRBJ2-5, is SAVISQKPSRDICQRGTSLTIQCQVDSQVTMMFWYRQQPGQSLTLIATANQGSEATYESGFVIDKFPISRPNLTFSTLTVSNMSPEDSSIYLCSVEGQGEETQYFGPGTRLLVL.

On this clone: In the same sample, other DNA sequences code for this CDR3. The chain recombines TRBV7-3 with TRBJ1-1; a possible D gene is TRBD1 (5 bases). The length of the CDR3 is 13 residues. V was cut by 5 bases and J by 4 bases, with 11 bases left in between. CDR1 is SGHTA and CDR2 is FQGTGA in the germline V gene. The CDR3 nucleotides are TGTGCCAGCAGCCTATCGGGGGGCACTGAAGCTTTCTTT. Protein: CASSLSGGTEAFF. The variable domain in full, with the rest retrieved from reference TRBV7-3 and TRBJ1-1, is GAGVSQTPSNKVTEKGKYVELRCDPISGHTALYWYRQSLGQGPEFLIYFQGTGAADDSGLPNDRFFAVRPEGSVSTLKIQRTERGDSAVYLCASSLSGGTEAFFGQGTRLTVV.